The next 28 T cell receptor beta chains were all read from a single sample in a study of human T cells and chemical hapten exposure. This sample's time point: patch test 1, 2 weeks after DPC sensitization. The treatment: therapeutic diphenylcyclopropenone sensitization with weekly scalp DPC. TCRdb reanalysed the RACE reads using MiXCR and keeps one entry per CDR3 protein. This sample has around 53,000 distinct CDR3 sequences, with about 9% found just once. This material consisted of whole blood, taken in connection with sensitization to the hapten diphenylcyclopropenone (DPC). The origin of the receptors is a woman between 45 and 65 years old with alopecia areata. Some clones in this sample may be carry-over from other donors' samples.

This clonotype came up many times. This chain joins TRBV7-2 and TRBJ1-5, with 7 bases identical to TRBD1. Per germline, CDR1 SGHTA and CDR2 FQGNSA. CDR3 length: 16 residues. V lost 5 bases and J lost 8; bases outside the gene matches: 15. CDR3 sequence (DNA): TGTGCCAGCAGCCCGACTTGGGACAGACACGGGAAGCCCCAGCATTTT. Amino acid sequence: CASSPTWDRHGKPQHF.

CDR3 sequence reads: CASSSDLTGGTEAFF. DNA for the CDR3: TGTGCCAGCAGCTCCGATTTGACAGGGGGCACTGAAGCTTTCTTT. The chain combines TRBV7-9 with TRBJ1-1, with 9 bases matching TRBD1. Germline CDR1 SEHNR, CDR2 FQNEAQ (reference sequence). The CDR3 is made up of 15 amino acids. V shed 4 bases and J 4 bases; nucleotides not matched to a gene: 7.

This clonotype was observed many times. V usage is TRBV7-8 and J usage is TRBJ2-7; TRBD2 matches 12 bases. The V gene's germline CDR1 is SGHVS and CDR2 FQNEAQ. The J segment lost 1 base and the V segment lost 3 bases, leaving 1 base of the junction unmatched. The CDR3 runs to 15 residues. The CDR3 bases are TGTGCCAGCAGCTTCGGACTAGCGGGATCCTACGAGCAGTACTTC. Its translation is CASSFGLAGSYEQYF.

The sample holds many counts of this clonotype. CDR3: CASSPGLAGSEGELFF. CDR3 DNA: TGTGCCAGCAGCCCGGGACTAGCGGGATCGGAGGGGGAGCTGTTTTTT. V and J are TRBV7-9 and TRBJ2-2; 13 positions agree with TRBD2. The CDR3 has 16 amino acids. Germline values: CDR1 SEHNR, CDR2 FQNEAQ (reference sequence). With V trimmed by 5 bases and J by 8 bases, 8 bases remained unmatched.

This clonotype was recorded many times. The rearrangement uses TRBV13 and TRBJ2-1; 7 bases map to TRBD2. The CDR3 covers 16 residues. Germline-derived CDR1 and CDR2 are PRHDT and FYEKMQ (reference sequence). After removal of 3 bases from V and 9 bases from J, the junction contained 14 bases not matched to a gene. The CDR3 reads CASSFITGGGEGEQFF. Written as DNA, the CDR3 is TGTGCCAGCAGCTTTATTACGGGAGGTGGGGAGGGTGAGCAGTTCTTC.

The chain has TRBV7-2 and TRBJ2-3; perhaps D is TRBD1 or TRBD2 (5 bases each). CDR3 length: 14 amino acids. Germline CDR1 is SGHTA and CDR2 is FQGNSA. V lost 5 bases to trimming and J lost 0 bases, with 9 bases between them. The CDR3 here is CASSRDQSTDTQYF. DNA of the CDR3: TGTGCCAGCAGCCGGGACCAAAGCACAGATACGCAGTATTTT.

This clonotype was found many times. The genes are TRBV6-6 and TRBJ1-5; no firm D call. CDR1 is MNHNY and CDR2 is SVGAGI in the germline V gene (reference sequence). Trimming cost V 4 bases and J 6 bases, with 22 bases left between them. CDR3 length: 17 residues. CDR3 amino acids: CASSFSPRGGRGQPQHF. The CDR3 DNA reads as TGTGCCAGCAGTTTTTCCCCCCGGGGAGGCCGCGGTCAGCCCCAGCATTTT.

The sample holds many counts of this clonotype. The chain joins TRBV18 to TRBJ2-5; D remains ambiguous. The CDR3 consists of 11 residues. Germline V lookup: CDR1 KGHSH, CDR2 LQKENI. Trimming stripped 4 bases from V and 2 bases from J, with 2 bases between. Here the CDR3 DNA reads TGTGCCAGCTCACATCAAGAGACCCAGTACTTC. Its translation: CASSHQETQYF.

This clonotype was observed many times. The V and J genes are TRBV18 and TRBJ1-6; D ambiguous. The CDR3 spans 16 residues. From germline, CDR1 is KGHSH and CDR2 LQKENI. The germline V and J ends were trimmed by 2 bases and 5 bases, with 13 bases remaining between them. The chain's CDR3 is CASSPVGAVNNSPLHF. The CDR3 coding sequence is TGTGCCAGCTCACCAGTCGGAGCTGTCAATAATTCACCCCTCCACTTT.

Many counts were recorded for this clonotype. This chain links TRBV11-2 with TRBJ2-7; D gene unclear. The CDR3 spans 13 residues. In germline, CDR1 is SGHAT, CDR2 FQNNGV. Trimming took off 0 bases at V and 6 bases at J, with 9 bases between the two ends. The CDR3 region has the DNA TGTGCCAGCAGCTTAGAAGAGGTGACCGAGCAGTACTTC. Its translation: CASSLEEVTEQYF.

This chain connects TRBV27 to TRBJ2-7; D may be TRBD2 (5 bases). Germline CDR1 MNHEY, CDR2 SMNVEV (reference sequence). V lost 3 bases and J lost 7, with 13 bases in between. This CDR3 contains 13 residues. The CDR3 sequence is CASSFRPGGEQYF. CDR3 DNA: TGTGCCAGCAGTTTCCGTCCAGGCGGGGAGCAGTACTTC.

This chain links TRBV28 with TRBJ2-1, with D hard to call. The CDR3 loop spans 11 amino acids. In germline, CDR1 is MDHEN, CDR2 SYDVKM. The CDR3, as DNA: TGTGTTTGCCGGTCCTACAATGAGCAGTTCTTC. Its translation: CVCRSYNEQFF.

Ten or more counts support this clonotype. The V call is TRBV7-2, the J call TRBJ2-2, with D unresolved. The ends were cut back, 2 bases at V and 1 base at J, with 8 bases in the middle. Germline CDR1 reads SGHTA; CDR2 reads FQGNSA. This CDR3 spans 15 amino acids. CDR3 bases: TGTGCCAGCAGCTTACGGCGACAGAACACCGGGGAGCTGTTTTTT. Protein product: CASSLRRQNTGELFF. Full variable domain (rest looked up from reference TRBV7-2 and TRBJ2-2): GAGVSQSPSNKVTEKGKDVELRCDPISGHTALYWYRQSLGQGLEFLIYFQGNSAPDKSGLPSDRFSAERTGGSVSTLTIQRTQQEDSAVYLCASSLRRQNTGELFFGEGSRLTVL.

This clonotype was found many times. The chain links TRBV10-1 to TRBJ2-2; D possibly corresponds to TRBD2 (5 bases). Germline V lookup: CDR1 WNHNN, CDR2 SYGVQD (reference sequence). This CDR3 spans 13 amino acids. Trimming removed 6 bases at V and 3 bases at J, with 8 bases between. The CDR3 DNA reads as TGCGCCAGCAGCGGACTGTACACCGGGGAGCTGTTTTTT. It is translated as CASSGLYTGELFF.

This chain connects TRBV7-2 to TRBJ2-7; the D is unclear. V lost 2 bases and J lost 6, with 5 bases in between. The CDR3 sequence is 11 residues long. CDR1 and CDR2 from the germline V gene are SGHTA and FQGNSA. The CDR3 region is CASSLFGEQYF. CDR3 nucleotides: TGTGCCAGCAGCTTATTTGGCGAGCAGTACTTC.

This clonotype was picked up a small number of times. This chain links TRBV5-1 with TRBJ2-3; perhaps TRBD1 as D (6 bases). The V and J ends lost 0 bases and 1 base respectively, with 15 bases between them. Germline assignment: CDR1 SGHRS and CDR2 YFSETQ. CDR3 size: 17 residues. CDR3: CASSLEGRGIGTDTQYF. DNA of the CDR3: TGCGCCAGCAGCTTGGAGGGCAGGGGAATTGGCACAGATACGCAGTATTTT.

This clonotype was seen more than once but under ten times. The chain employs TRBV20-1 and TRBJ1-1; no reliable D call. In germline, CDR1 is DFQATT, CDR2 SNEGSKA (reference sequence). Trimming left V 3 bases short and J 1 base short, with 6 bases between. The length of the CDR3 is 12 residues. The DNA for the CDR3 is TGCAGTGCTAGCGATGAGAACACTGAAGCTTTCTTT. As protein: CSASDENTEAFF.

This clonotype was seen a few times. The gene calls are TRBV27 and TRBJ1-4; D might be TRBD1 (6 bases). Germline loops: CDR1 MNHEY, CDR2 SMNVEV (reference sequence). This CDR3 spans 14 amino acids. V lost 2 bases, J lost 5 bases, and 9 bases lay in between. This CDR3 is CASSLLTGNEKLFF. The CDR3 DNA is TGTGCCAGCAGTTTACTAACAGGGAATGAAAAACTGTTTTTT.

This clonotype has ten or more counts. The chain links TRBV11-2 to TRBJ1-4; D is unresolved. Trimming removed 3 bases from V and 0 bases from J, with 5 bases in between. The CDR3 contains 14 residues. Germline values: CDR1 SGHAT, CDR2 FQNNGV. CDR3 DNA: TGTGCCAGCAGCTTCTTCTCAACTAATGAAAAACTGTTTTTT. Translated, it gives CASSFFSTNEKLFF.

At least ten counts were recorded for this clonotype. The genes are TRBV20-1 and TRBJ1-2; D gene unclear. This CDR3 spans 15 amino acids. Germline V lookup: CDR1 DFQATT, CDR2 SNEGSKA (reference sequence). V was shortened by 1 base and J by 0 bases, with 12 bases between the two germline ends. The CDR3 nucleotides read TGCAGTGCTAGAGCGGTCTCTATAGCTAACTATGGCTACACCTTC. Amino acids: CSARAVSIANYGYTF.

This clonotype was seen a handful of times. The J gene is TRBJ2-3, the V gene TRBV29-1, with TRBD2 matching over 9 bases. Germline V lookup: CDR1 SQVTM, CDR2 ANQGSEA. The CDR3 is made up of 13 amino acids. The V and J ends lost 7 bases and 0 bases, in that order; junction bases with no gene match: 2. The CDR3 loop is CSGGRGSTDTQYF. CDR3 bases: TGCAGCGGCGGGAGGGGTAGCACAGATACGCAGTATTTT.

This clonotype was counted at least ten times. The chain joins TRBV29-1 to TRBJ2-5, with a possible D match to TRBD1 (5 bases). The CDR3 has 14 residues. The V end lost 4 bases, the J end lost 5 bases, and 17 bases lay between the germline ends. Germline CDR1 is SQVTM and CDR2 is ANQGSEA. The chain's CDR3 is CSVGRPDSWETQYF. CDR3 DNA: TGCAGCGTTGGGCGGCCCGACAGCTGGGAGACCCAGTACTTC.

The chain recombines TRBV10-2 with TRBJ2-1; D remains ambiguous. The CDR3 is made up of 14 amino acids. V lost 0 bases and J lost 1, with 4 bases in between. The V gene's germline CDR1 is WSHSY and CDR2 SAAADI. The CDR3 bases are TGCGCCAGCAGTGAGTCGGGATCCTACAATGAGCAGTTCTTC. It yields the protein CASSESGSYNEQFF.

Comments on this clonotype: A much larger clone differs from this one at a single base, so this may be a read error. The genes are TRBV14 and TRBJ1-2, with 10 nucleotides matching TRBD1. The CDR3 loop spans 13 amino acids. Germline CDR1 is SGHDN and CDR2 is FVKESK. Written as DNA, the CDR3 is TGTACCAGCAGCCGTAGGGACAGGGGTGGCTACACCTTC. Translated: CTSSRRDRGGYTF. The whole variable domain, remainder taken from reference TRBV14 and TRBJ1-2, is EAGVTQFPSHSVIEKGQTVTLRCDPISGHDNLYWYRRVMGKEIKFLLHFVKESKQDESGMPNNRFLAERTGGTYSTLKVQPAELEDSGVYFCTSSRRDRGGYTFGSGTRLTVV.

This clonotype was recorded at least ten times. The chain employs TRBV20-1 and TRBJ2-1; 9 bases are shared with TRBD2. The CDR3 is 15 residues long. Losses at the gene ends were 1 base for V and 5 bases for J; bases not matched to a gene: 6. In germline, CDR1 is DFQATT, CDR2 SNEGSKA (reference sequence). In DNA form, the CDR3 reads TGCAGTGCTAGAGTAGGCGGGAGGGCACACAATGAGCAGTTCTTC. It codes for CSARVGGRAHNEQFF.

Regarding this clonotype: A read error may be the cause here, since a much bigger clone is one base away. The V call is TRBV11-3, the J call TRBJ2-3, with TRBD1 matching over 10 bases. The CDR3 runs 14 residues. The germline V gene encodes CDR1 SGHNT and CDR2 YENEEA. CDR3 bases: TGTGTCAGCAGCGCGGGACAGGGGCGTAGTACGCAGTATTTT. It specifies CVSSAGQGRSTQYF.

A remark on this clonotype: This sequence may be a read error, since a much larger clone differs from it by one base. The CDR3 carries no conserved terminal phenylalanine or tryptophan, so it likely arises from a read error. The genes are TRBV4-3 and TRBJ2-1; D is possibly TRBD2 (7 bases). CDR3 size: 16 residues. V lost 4 bases, J lost 2 bases, and 15 bases lay in between. Germline V CDR1 and CDR2: LGHNA, YSLEER. The CDR3 coding sequence is TGCGCCAGCAGCCCCCAGGGGCGGGAGCCCTACAATGAGCAGTTCTCC. Residues: CASSPQGREPYNEQFS.

The CDR3 spells CASMGGHLGYEQFF. The CDR3 DNA follows: TGTGCCAGCATGGGGGGACATTTGGGCTATGAGCAGTTCTTC. The rearrangement joins TRBV7-9 to TRBJ2-1; D may correspond to TRBD1 or TRBD2 (6 bases each). Trimming cost V 7 bases and J 8 bases, with 18 bases left between them. The length of the CDR3 is 14 residues. Germline CDR1 and CDR2: SEHNR and FQNEAQ (reference sequence).